The source of this T cell receptor (beta chain) is a study of T cell responses to AZD1222 COVID-19 vaccine. TCRdb keeps only in-frame clones here, not all; method: immunoSEQ multiplex PCR. The profile shows just under 95,000 clones, more than 75% of them singletons. Trimming took 3 bases from V and 2 from J; bases not matched to a gene: 4. CDR1 is SGHRS, CDR2 YFSETQ, per germline. The CDR3 is 14 residues long. The chain is built from TRBV5-1 and TRBJ2-7; the match to TRBD2 covers 8 bases. The specimen was peripheral blood, collected on day 0 of AZD1222 vaccination. The receptor comes from an adult in good health. The CDR3 sequence: CASSSGLGTYEQYF. DNA of the CDR3: TGCGCCAGCAGCTCGGGACTAGGGACCTACGAGCAGTACTTC.